This TCR beta chain was obtained from a study of Ad26.COV2.S vaccination and SARS-CoV-2 variants. Across the study: Participants got Ad26.COV2.S intramuscularly, once or twice 56 days apart. General study findings and limits: Spike-specific CD8+ and CD4+ T cell responses reportedly showed substantial breadth after vaccination.

For this clone: Its antigen remains unidentified.

TCRdb keeps only in-frame clones here, not all; method: immunoSEQ multiplex PCR. The sample yields about 350,000 clones, roughly 90% seen once. The CDR3 runs to 13 residues. Trimming left V 1 base short and J 7 bases short, with 10 bases between. CDR1 is KGHSH, CDR2 LQKENI, per germline. Noted treatment: about 20 received Ad26.COV2.S at low or high dose, single or two shots; 5 received placebo; per-sample allocation not given. Sampling was performed 63 days after the first vaccine or placebo injection. Expressing Wuhan-strain SARS-CoV-2 spike, an Ad26 vector served as the vaccine. Sequenced material: peripheral blood, taken in a trial of Ad26.COV2.S vaccine versus placebo. The sequence came from a person aged 18-60 years who received the Ad26.COV2.S COVID-19 vaccine or a placebo. The chain recombines TRBV18 with TRBJ1-2, with D maybe TRBD1 (5 bases). Here the CDR3 reads CASSPQTDSGYTF. For the CDR3, the DNA is TGTGCCAGCTCACCACAGACAGACTCTGGCTACACCTTC.